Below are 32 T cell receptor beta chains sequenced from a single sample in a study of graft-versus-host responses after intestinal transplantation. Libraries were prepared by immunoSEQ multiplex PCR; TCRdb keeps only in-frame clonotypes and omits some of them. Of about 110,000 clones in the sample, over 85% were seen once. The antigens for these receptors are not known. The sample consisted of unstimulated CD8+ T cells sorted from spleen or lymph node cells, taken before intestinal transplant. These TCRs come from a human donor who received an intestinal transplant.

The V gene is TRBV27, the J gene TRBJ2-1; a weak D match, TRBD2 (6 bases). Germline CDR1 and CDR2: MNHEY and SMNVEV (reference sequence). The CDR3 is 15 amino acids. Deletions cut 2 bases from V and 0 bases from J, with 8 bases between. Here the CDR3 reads CASSLAGPSYNEQFF. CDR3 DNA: TGTGCCAGCAGTTTAGCGGGACCCTCCTACAATGAGCAGTTCTTC.

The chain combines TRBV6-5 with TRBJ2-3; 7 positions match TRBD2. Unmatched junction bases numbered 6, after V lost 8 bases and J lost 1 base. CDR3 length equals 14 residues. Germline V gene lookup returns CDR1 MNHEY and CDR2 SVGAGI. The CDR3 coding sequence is TGTGCCAGCCATAGGGGAGGGGGCACAGATACGCAGTATTTT. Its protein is CASHRGGGTDTQYF.

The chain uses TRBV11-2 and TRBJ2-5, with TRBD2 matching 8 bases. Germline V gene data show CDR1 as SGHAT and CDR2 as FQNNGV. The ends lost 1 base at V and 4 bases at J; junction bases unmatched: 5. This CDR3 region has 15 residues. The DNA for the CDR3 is TGTGCCAGCAGCTTAGGATCCGGGAGGGCAGAGACCCAGTACTTC. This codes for CASSLGSGRAETQYF.

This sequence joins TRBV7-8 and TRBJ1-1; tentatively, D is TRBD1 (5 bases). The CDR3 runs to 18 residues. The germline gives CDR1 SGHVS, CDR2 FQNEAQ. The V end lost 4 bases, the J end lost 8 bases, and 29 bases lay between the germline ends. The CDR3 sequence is CASSSEPTGGSGAREAFF. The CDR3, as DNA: TGTGCCAGCAGCTCCGAACCTACCGGAGGGTCCGGGGCGCGGGAAGCTTTCTTT.

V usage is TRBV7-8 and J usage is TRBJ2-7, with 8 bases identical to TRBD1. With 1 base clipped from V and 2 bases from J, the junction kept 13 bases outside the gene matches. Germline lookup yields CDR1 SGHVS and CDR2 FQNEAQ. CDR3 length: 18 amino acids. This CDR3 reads CASSLERQGALGAYEQYF. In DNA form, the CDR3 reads TGTGCCAGCAGCTTAGAACGGCAGGGGGCTCTCGGGGCCTACGAGCAGTACTTC.

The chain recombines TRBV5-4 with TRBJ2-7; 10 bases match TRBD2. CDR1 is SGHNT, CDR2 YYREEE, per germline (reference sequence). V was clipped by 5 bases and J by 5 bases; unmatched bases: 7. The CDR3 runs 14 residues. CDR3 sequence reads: CASSFALAGHEQYF. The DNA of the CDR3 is TGTGCCAGCAGTTTTGCACTAGCGGGACACGAGCAGTACTTC.

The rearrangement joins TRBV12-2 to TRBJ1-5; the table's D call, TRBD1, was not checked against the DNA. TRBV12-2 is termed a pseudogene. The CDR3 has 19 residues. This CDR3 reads CASRLAKGQGGRVNQPQHF. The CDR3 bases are TGTGCAAGTCGCTTAGCGAAAGGTCAGGGCGGCAGGGTCAATCAGCCCCAGCATTTT.

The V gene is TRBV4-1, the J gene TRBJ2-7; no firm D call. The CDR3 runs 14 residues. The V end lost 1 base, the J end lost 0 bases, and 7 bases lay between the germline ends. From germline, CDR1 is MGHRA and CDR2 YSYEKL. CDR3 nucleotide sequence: TGCGCCAGCAGCCAAGGGACGGTCTCCTACGAGCAGTACTTC. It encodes CASSQGTVSYEQYF.

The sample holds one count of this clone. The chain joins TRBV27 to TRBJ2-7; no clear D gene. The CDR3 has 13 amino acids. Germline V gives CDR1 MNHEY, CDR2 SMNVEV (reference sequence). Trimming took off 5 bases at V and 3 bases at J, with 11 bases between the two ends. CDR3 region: CASSPLRFYEQYF. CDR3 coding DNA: TGTGCCAGCAGTCCCCTCCGATTCTACGAGCAGTACTTC.

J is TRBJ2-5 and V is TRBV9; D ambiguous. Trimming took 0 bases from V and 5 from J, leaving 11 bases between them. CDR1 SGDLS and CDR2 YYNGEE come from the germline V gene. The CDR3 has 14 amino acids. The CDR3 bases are TGTGCCAGCAGCGTAGAGTACCACGCTGAGACCCAGTACTTC. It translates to CASSVEYHAETQYF.

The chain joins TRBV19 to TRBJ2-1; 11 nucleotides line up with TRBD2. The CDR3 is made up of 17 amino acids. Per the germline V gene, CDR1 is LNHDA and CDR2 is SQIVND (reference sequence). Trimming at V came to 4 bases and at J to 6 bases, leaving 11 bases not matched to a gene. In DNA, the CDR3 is TGTGCCAGTAGTACAGTAGCGGGAGGGATCCCGGGCAATGAGCAGTTCTTC. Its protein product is CASSTVAGGIPGNEQFF.

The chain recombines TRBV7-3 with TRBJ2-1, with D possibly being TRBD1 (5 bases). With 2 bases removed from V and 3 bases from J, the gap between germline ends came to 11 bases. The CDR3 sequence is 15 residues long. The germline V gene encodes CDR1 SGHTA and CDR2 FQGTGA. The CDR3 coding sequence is TGTGCCAGCAGCTTAGGAGTGGGGCTCTACAATGAGCAGTTCTTC. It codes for CASSLGVGLYNEQFF.

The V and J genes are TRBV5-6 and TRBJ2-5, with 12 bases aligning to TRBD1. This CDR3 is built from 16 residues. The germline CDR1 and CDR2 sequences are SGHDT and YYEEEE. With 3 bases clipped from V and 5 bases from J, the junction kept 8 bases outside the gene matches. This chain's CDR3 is CASSSGDRGLPETQYF. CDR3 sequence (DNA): TGTGCCAGCAGCTCCGGGGACAGGGGGCTTCCGGAGACCCAGTACTTC.

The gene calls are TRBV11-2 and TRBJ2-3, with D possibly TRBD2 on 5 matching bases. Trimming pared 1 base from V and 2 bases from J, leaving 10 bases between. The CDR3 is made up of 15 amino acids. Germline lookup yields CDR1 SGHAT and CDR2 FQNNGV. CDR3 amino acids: CASSLGPGITDTQYF. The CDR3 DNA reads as TGTGCCAGCAGCTTAGGCCCGGGGATCACAGATACGCAGTATTTT.

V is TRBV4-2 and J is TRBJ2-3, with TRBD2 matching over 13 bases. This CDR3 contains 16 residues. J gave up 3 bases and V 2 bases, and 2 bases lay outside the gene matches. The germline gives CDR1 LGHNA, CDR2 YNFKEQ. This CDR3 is CASSQRGLAGTDTQYF. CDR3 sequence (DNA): TGTGCCAGCAGCCAACGGGGACTAGCGGGGACAGATACGCAGTATTTT.

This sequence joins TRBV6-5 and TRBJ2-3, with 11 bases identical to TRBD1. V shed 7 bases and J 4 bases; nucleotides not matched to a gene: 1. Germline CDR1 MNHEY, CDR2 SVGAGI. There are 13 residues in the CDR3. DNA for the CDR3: TGTGCCAGCACGGGACAGGGGGCAGATACGCAGTATTTT. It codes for CASTGQGADTQYF.

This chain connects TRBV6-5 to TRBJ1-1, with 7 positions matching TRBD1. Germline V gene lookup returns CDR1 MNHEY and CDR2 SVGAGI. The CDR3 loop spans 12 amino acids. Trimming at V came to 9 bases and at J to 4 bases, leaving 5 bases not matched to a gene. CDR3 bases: TGTGCCAGTAGACAGGGTGGCACTGAAGCTTTCTTT. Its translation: CASRQGGTEAFF.

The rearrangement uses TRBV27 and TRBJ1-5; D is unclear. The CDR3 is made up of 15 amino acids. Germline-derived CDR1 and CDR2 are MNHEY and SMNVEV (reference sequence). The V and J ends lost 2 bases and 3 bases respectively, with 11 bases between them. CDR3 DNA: TGTGCCAGCAGTTTAATGGGGAAAGCCAATCAGCCCCAGCATTTT. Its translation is CASSLMGKANQPQHF.

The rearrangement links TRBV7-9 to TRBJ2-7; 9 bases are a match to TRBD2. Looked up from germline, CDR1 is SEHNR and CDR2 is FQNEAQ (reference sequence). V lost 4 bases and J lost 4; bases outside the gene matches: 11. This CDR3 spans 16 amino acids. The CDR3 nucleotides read TGTGCCAGCAGCTCCGCCCGTAGCGGGAGCATTTACGAGCAGTACTTC. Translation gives CASSSARSGSIYEQYF.

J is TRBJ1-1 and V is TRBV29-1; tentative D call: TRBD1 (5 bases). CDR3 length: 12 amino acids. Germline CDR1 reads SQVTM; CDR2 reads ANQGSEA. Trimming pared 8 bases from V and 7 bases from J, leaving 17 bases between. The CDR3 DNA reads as TGCAGCTTCTTGCTGGGACCTCATGAAGCTTTCTTT. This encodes CSFLLGPHEAFF.

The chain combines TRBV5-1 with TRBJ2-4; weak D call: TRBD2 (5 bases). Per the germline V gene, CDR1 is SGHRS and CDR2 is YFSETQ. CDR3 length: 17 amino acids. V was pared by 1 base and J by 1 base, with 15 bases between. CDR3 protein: CASSLNLGRHAKNIQYF. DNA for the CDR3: TGCGCCAGCAGCTTGAACCTTGGGAGACATGCCAAAAACATTCAGTACTTC.

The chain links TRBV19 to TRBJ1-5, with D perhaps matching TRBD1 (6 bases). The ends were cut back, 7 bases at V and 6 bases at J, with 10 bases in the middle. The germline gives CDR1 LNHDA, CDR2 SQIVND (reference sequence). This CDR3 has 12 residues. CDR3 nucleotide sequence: TGTGCCAGTACGGAAGGGGGTCAGCCCCAGCATTTT. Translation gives CASTEGGQPQHF.

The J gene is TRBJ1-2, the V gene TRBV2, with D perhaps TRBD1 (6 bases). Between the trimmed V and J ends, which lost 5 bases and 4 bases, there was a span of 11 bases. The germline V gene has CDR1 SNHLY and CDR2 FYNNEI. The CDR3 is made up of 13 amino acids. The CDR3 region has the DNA TGTGCCAGCAGTTCCAGGGGAATCTATGGCTACACCTTC. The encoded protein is CASSSRGIYGYTF.

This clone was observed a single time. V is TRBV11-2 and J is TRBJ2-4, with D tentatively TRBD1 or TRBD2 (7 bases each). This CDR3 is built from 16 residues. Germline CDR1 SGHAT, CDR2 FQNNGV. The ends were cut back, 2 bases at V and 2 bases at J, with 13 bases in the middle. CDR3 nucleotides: TGTGCCAGCAGCTTAAGACAGGGAGGGACCAAAAACATTCAGTACTTC. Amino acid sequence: CASSLRQGGTKNIQYF.

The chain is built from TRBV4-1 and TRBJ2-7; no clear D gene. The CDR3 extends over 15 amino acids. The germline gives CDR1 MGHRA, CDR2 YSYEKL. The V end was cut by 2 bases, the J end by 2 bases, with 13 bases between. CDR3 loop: CASSQTTPAPYEQYF. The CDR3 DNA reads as TGCGCCAGCAGCCAAACAACCCCCGCCCCCTACGAGCAGTACTTC.

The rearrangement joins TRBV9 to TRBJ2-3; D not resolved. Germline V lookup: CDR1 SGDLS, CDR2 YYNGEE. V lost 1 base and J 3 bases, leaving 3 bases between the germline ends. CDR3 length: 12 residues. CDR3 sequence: CASSVLTDTQYF. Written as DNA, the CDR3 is TGTGCCAGCAGCGTACTGACAGATACGCAGTATTTT.

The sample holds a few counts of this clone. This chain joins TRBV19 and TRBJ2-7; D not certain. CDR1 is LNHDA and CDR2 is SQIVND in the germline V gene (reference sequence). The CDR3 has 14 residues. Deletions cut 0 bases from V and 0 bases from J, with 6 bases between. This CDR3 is CASSIEGPSYEQYF. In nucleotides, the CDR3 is TGTGCCAGTAGTATAGAAGGCCCCTCCTACGAGCAGTACTTC. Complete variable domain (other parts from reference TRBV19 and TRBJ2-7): DGGITQSPKYLFRKEGQNVTLSCEQNLNHDAMYWYRQDPGQGLRLIYYSQIVNDFQKGDIAEGYSVSREKKESFPLTVTSAQKNPTAFYLCASSIEGPSYEQYFGPGTRLTVT.

DNA of the CDR3: TGTGCCAGCAGTGAGATTGCACGGAACACCGGGGAGCTGTTTTTT. This gives the protein CASSEIARNTGELFF. This chain links TRBV2 with TRBJ2-2; the D is unclear. The V end lost 3 bases, the J end lost 1 base, and 9 bases lay between the germline ends. Germline-derived CDR1 and CDR2 are SNHLY and FYNNEI. The CDR3 extends over 15 amino acids.

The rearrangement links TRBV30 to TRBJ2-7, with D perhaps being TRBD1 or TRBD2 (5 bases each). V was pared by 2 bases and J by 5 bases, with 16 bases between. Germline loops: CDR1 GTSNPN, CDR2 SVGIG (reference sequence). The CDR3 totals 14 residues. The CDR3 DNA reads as TGTGCCTGGAGTCTTGTCCCTGGGACGAACGAGCAGTACTTC. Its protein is CAWSLVPGTNEQYF.

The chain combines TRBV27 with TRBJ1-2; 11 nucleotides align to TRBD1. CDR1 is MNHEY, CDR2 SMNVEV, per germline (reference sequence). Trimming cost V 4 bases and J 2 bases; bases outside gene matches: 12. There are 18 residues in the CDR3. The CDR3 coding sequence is TGTGCCAGCAGTTCACTCATAAGGGGGACAGGGGGAAACTATGGCTACACCTTC. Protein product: CASSSLIRGTGGNYGYTF.

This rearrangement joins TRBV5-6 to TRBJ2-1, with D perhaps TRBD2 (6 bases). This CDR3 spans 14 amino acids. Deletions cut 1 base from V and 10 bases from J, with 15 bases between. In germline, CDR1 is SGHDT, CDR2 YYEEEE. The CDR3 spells CASSLSGGAGEQFF. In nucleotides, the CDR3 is TGTGCCAGCAGCTTGTCGGGCGGGGCGGGAGAGCAGTTCTTC. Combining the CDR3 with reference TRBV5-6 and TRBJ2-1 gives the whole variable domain DAGVTQSPTHLIKTRGQQVTLRCSPKSGHDTVSWYQQALGQGPQFIFQYYEEEERQRGNFPDRFSGHQFPNYSSELNVNALLLGDSALYLCASSLSGGAGEQFFGPGTRLTVL.

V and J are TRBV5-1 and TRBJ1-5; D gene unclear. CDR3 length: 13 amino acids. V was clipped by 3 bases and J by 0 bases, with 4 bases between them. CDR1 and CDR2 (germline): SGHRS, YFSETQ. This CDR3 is CASSWNSNQPQHF. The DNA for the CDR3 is TGCGCCAGCAGCTGGAATAGCAATCAGCCCCAGCATTTT.